This TCR beta chain was sequenced for a study of CD8+CD57+ T cells in acquired aplastic anemia. Sequenced patients had shown CD8+CD57+ cell expansion by flow cytometry. Severe acquired aplastic anemia was present in all patients. This clonotype was picked up many times. Its specificity is not known. Unmatched junction bases numbered 10, after V lost 6 bases and J lost 3 bases. CDR1 is GTSNPN, CDR2 SVGIG, per germline (reference sequence). The CDR3 consists of 15 residues. Findings of the study overall: Patients and controls shared some 29 CD8+ CDR3 sequences, which appeared highly expressed in patients and within their immunodominant clones.

For CDR3 and TCR beta VDJ profiling, genomic DNA was the template used. TCRdb re-analysed the reads in MiXCR, keeping a single row per CDR3 protein. Of 150,000 to 200,000 distinct CDR3 sequences listed, around 52% were seen once; the top ten hold 25% to 35%. Sequencing was carried out using sorted CD4+, CD8+, or CD8+CD57+ T cells (not recorded which) from PBMCs. This TCR came from a human donor with aplastic anemia. J is TRBJ2-5 and V is TRBV30; 10 nucleotides line up with TRBD2. CDR3 region: CACTIAGGQEETQYF. The CDR3 DNA sequence: TGTGCCTGCACCATAGCGGGAGGTCAGGAAGAGACCCAGTACTTC.